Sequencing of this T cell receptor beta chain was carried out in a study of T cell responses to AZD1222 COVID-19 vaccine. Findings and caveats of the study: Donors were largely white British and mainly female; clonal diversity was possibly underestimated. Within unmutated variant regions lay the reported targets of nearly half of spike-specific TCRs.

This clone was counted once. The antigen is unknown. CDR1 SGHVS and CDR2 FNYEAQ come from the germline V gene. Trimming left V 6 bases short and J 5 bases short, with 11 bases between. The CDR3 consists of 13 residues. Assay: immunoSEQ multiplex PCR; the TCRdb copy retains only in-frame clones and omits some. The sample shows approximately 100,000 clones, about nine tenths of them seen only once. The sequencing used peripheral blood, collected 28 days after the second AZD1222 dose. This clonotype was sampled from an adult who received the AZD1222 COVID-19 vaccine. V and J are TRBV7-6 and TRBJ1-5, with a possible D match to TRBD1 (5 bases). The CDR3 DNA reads TGTGCCAGCAGTCTTGGGGGATATCAGCCCCAGCATTTT. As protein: CASSLGGYQPQHF. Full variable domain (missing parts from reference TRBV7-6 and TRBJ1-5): GAGVSQSPRYKVTKRGQDVALRCDPISGHVSLYWYRQALGQGPEFLTYFNYEAQQDKSGLPNDRFSAERPEGSISTLTIQRTEQRDSAMYRCASSLGGYQPQHFGDGTRLSIL.